Listed below are T cell receptor beta chains from one sample, sequenced in a study of CD8 T cells in Susac syndrome. TCRdb recomputed calls from the immunoSEQ multiplex PCR reads with MiXCR, one row per CDR3 protein. The profile shows about 85,000 distinct CDR3 sequences, more than 85% of them singletons. The sequenced sample consisted of CD8+ T cells from PBMCs. The receptors here all came from a human donor with Susac syndrome. CDR3s include the opening cysteine and the closing phenylalanine or tryptophan.

J | V | CDR3
TRBJ2-1 | TRBV27 | CASSFEREIYNEQFF
TRBJ2-7 | TRBV20-1 | CSARELVGPSYEQYF
TRBJ1-2 | TRBV29-1 | CSVDGRTGGRHKLNYGYTF
TRBJ1-5 | TRBV5-6 | CASSSYRVGQPQHF
TRBJ2-7 | TRBV27 | CASSPGLGAYEQYF
TRBJ2-1 | TRBV20-1 | CSARDLGSGRTFEQFF
TRBJ2-3 | TRBV25-1 | CASSEWRSSTDTQYF
TRBJ2-1 | TRBV5-6 | CASSLGGSGDPHNEQFF
TRBJ2-2 | TRBV4-2 | CASYGTNTGELFF
TRBJ2-5 | TRBV3-1 | CASSQDNRKETQYF
TRBJ1-1 | TRBV5-1 | CASSVAGGENTEAFF
TRBJ2-2 | TRBV15 | CATSSLQGRTGELFF
TRBJ2-1 | TRBV2 | CASSEAPYNEQFF
TRBJ1-6 | TRBV5-6 | CASSLTKGNSPLHF
TRBJ2-3 | TRBV9 | CASSVGSGVRTDTQYF
TRBJ2-5 | TRBV13 | CASSLRTEETQYF
TRBJ1-5 | TRBV15 | CATSRVGQPQHF
TRBJ2-3 | TRBV28 | CASSLAVRDTQYF
TRBJ2-2 | TRBV15 | CATSPSSGSGELFF
TRBJ2-1 | TRBV27 | CASSLSGASYNEQFF
TRBJ1-2 | TRBV4-1 | CASSYPGLNYGYTF
TRBJ2-1 | TRBV7-2 | CASTPAQAGYYNEQFF
TRBJ1-5 | TRBV20-1 | CSAPDGNQPQHF
TRBJ1-2 | TRBV5-1 | CASSLMDSGYTF
TRBJ2-1 | TRBV9 | CASSVSGPGMNEQFF
TRBJ2-1 | TRBV15 | CATSSLKPEQFF
TRBJ2-7 | TRBV15 | CATSRTGLAEPYEQYF
TRBJ2-6 | TRBV6-5 | CASSYVIVDKLSSGANVLTF
TRBJ1-2 | TRBV29-1 | CSVNGAVYGYTF
TRBJ1-1 | TRBV12-3/TRBV12-4 | CASSPTDRNTEAFF